This TCR beta chain was profiled in a study of blood T cells in healthy people across ages. This clonotype was found a few times. Combining a sample-barcoded 5' primer with a J-beta primer mix, a second PCR ran for about 7 to 11 cycles. A single record per CDR3 protein comes from TCRdb applying MiXCR to the 5' RACE reads. The sample includes some 320,000 distinct CDR3 sequences, less than 30% seen only once; the top ten take roughly 30%. Germline assignment: CDR1 SGHRS and CDR2 YFSETQ. CDR3 size: 16 residues. V was clipped by 4 bases and J by 1 base, with 18 bases between them. The sequence came from a woman aged 70-85 years in good health. J is TRBJ2-7 and V is TRBV5-1, with D uncertain. Source material: blood. CDR3 in amino acids: CASSRTPDRRSYEQYF. The CDR3 DNA sequence: TGCGCCAGCAGCCGTACACCTGATAGGAGATCCTACGAGCAGTACTTC.